The rows below give T cell receptor beta chains drawn from one sample of a study of early T cells in non-severe SARS-CoV-2 infection. TCRdb reanalysed the 5' RACE reads using MiXCR and keeps one entry per CDR3 protein. The table shows 20,000 to 30,000 distinct CDR3 sequences, with around 5.4% occurring only once. The sequenced sample was whole blood. The receptors were sampled from an adult who was a healthcare worker with PCR-confirmed SARS-CoV-2 infection or an uninfected control (not recorded which). Each CDR3 is given with its conserved first and last residue. A D gene is named only where the DNA matches it firmly. A row's size may be missing; if present it is once, few, many or a size class.

v_gene	d_gene	abundance	len	j_gene	CDR3aa	CDR3nt
TRBV21-1	.	many	14	TRBJ2-7	CATPLAGANNEQYF	TGTGCCACCCCTCTGGCGGGGGCAAATAACGAGCAGTACTTC
TRBV21-1	.	few	17	TRBJ2-2	CASSPLWAGTNTGELFF	TGTGCCAGCAGCCCCCTATGGGCGGGCACGAACACCGGGGAGCTGTTTTTT
TRBV20-1	TRBD2	many	13	TRBJ2-1	CSAGLADYNEQFF	TGCAGTGCCGGACTAGCGGATTACAATGAGCAGTTCTTC
TRBV20-1	TRBD2	many	12	TRBJ2-1	CSALQGGLEQFF	TGCAGTGCCCTACAAGGGGGACTAGAACAGTTCTTC
TRBV10-1	TRBD1	many	18	TRBJ1-4	CASSESELVGQFNEKLFF	TGCGCCAGCAGTGAGTCTGAGTTAGTGGGACAGTTTAATGAAAAACTGTTTTTT
TRBV27	.	many	15	TRBJ1-5	CASSLVPGPNQPQHF	TGTGCCAGCAGTTTAGTCCCAGGACCCAATCAGCCCCAGCATTTT
TRBV7-2	TRBD2	few	16	TRBJ2-5	CASSLRVAGGKETQYF	TGTGCCAGCAGCTTAAGGGTAGCGGGGGGTAAAGAGACCCAGTACTTC
TRBV19	.	few	14	TRBJ1-2	CASRLTGVTYGYTF	TGTGCCAGTAGGCTTACGGGGGTGACCTATGGCTACACCTTC
TRBV12-3/TRBV12-4	TRBD1	many	13	TRBJ2-7	CASRGTGGSEQYF	TGTGCCAGCAGGGGGACAGGGGGCTCCGAGCAGTACTTC
TRBV7-8	TRBD2	many	16	TRBJ2-3	CASSPGSSGGEDTQYF	TGTGCCAGCAGCCCTGGTAGTAGCGGGGGGGAAGATACGCAGTATTTT
TRBV4-2	.	.	15	TRBJ1-4	CASSPRHQSNEKLFF	TGTGCCAGCAGCCCTCGACACCAGTCTAATGAAAAACTGTTTTTT
TRBV7-9	.	many	14	TRBJ2-7	CASSLATDSYEQYF	TGTGCCAGCAGCTTAGCAACGGACTCCTACGAGCAGTACTTC
TRBV28	.	many	14	TRBJ1-4	CASSLFQGEGKLFF	TGTGCCAGCAGTTTATTCCAGGGTGAGGGGAAACTGTTTTTT
TRBV7-8	TRBD2	medium-sized	17	TRBJ2-1	CASSRRPSSGGDSEQFF	TGTGCCAGCAGTCGCCGACCCTCTAGCGGGGGGGACAGTGAGCAGTTCTTC
TRBV7-2	TRBD1	many	16	TRBJ1-6	CASSFEWTGLGSPLHF	TGTGCCAGCAGCTTTGAATGGACAGGCCTGGGTTCACCCCTCCACTTT
TRBV19	.	.	14	TRBJ1-5	CASRPQSGNQPQHF	TGTGCCAGTAGGCCTCAGTCGGGCAATCAGCCCCAGCATTTT
TRBV5-8	.	many	13	TRBJ1-2	CASSFQVAYGYTF	TGTGCCAGCAGTTTTCAGGTAGCTTATGGCTACACCTTC
TRBV4-3	TRBD1	few	15	TRBJ1-6	CASSQEGQGISPLHF	TGCGCCAGCAGCCAAGAGGGACAGGGAATTTCACCCCTCCACTTT
TRBV5-5	TRBD1	many	15	TRBJ2-2	CASSPDRGVTGELFF	TGTGCCAGCAGCCCCGACAGGGGGGTTACCGGGGAGCTGTTTTTT
TRBV15	TRBD1	.	13	TRBJ2-7	CATRRDSSYEQYF	TGTGCCACCAGGAGGGACAGTTCCTACGAGCAGTACTTC
TRBV5-3	.	many	17	TRBJ2-3	CARNYSHPQRSTDTQYF	TGTGCCAGAAACTATTCTCATCCCCAAAGAAGCACAGATACGCAGTATTTT
TRBV7-3	.	many	16	TRBJ2-2	CASSPAPQGPTGELFF	TGTGCCAGCAGCCCCGCCCCACAAGGGCCCACCGGGGAGCTGTTTTTT